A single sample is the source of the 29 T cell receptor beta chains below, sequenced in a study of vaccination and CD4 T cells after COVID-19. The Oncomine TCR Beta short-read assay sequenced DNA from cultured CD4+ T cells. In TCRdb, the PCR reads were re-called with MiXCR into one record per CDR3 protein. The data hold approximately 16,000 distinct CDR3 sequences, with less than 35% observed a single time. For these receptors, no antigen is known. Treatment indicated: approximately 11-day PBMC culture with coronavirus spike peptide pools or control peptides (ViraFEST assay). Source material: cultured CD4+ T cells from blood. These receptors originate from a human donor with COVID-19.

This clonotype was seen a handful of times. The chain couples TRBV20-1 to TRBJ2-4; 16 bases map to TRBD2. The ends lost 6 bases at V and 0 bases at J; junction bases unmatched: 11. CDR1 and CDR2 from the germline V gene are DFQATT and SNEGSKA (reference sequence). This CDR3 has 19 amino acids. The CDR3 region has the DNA TGCAGTGCCCTGCCTCCCGGGACTAGCGGGGGGGAAGCCAAAAACATTCAGTACTTC. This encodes CSALPPGTSGGEAKNIQYF.

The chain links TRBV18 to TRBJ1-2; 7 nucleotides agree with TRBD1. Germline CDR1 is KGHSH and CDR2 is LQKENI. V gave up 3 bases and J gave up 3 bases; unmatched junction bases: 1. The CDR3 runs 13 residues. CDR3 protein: CASSPGQYYGYTF. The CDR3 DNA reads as TGTGCCAGCTCACCGGGACAGTACTATGGCTACACCTTC.

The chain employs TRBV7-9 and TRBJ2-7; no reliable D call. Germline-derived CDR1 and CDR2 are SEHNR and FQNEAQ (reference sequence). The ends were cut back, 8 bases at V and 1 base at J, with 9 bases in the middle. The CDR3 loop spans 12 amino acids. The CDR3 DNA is TGTGCCAGCGAGAGCAGTTCCTACGAGCAGTACTTC. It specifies CASESSSYEQYF.

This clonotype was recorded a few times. The CDR3: CASSGRLAGGSSPDTQYF. The CDR3, as DNA: TGTGCCAGCAGTGGCCGGCTAGCGGGGGGTTCCTCTCCAGATACGCAGTATTTT. The chain couples TRBV6-1 to TRBJ2-3, with 11 bases aligning to TRBD2. Germline V gene data show CDR1 as MNHNS and CDR2 as SASEGT. Unmatched junction bases numbered 13, after V lost 4 bases and J lost 4 bases. This CDR3 region has 18 residues.

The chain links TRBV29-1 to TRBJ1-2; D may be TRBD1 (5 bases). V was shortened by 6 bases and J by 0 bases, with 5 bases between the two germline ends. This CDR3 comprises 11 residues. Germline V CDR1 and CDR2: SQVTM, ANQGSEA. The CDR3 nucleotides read TGCAGCGTGACAGCTAACTATGGCTACACCTTC. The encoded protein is CSVTANYGYTF.

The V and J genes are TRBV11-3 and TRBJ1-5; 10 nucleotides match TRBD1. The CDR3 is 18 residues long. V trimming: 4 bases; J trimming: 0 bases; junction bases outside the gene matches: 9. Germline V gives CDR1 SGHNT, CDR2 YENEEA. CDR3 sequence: CASSSRGTGVDSNQPQHF. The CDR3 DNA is TGTGCCAGCAGCTCCCGGGGGACAGGGGTCGATAGCAATCAGCCCCAGCATTTT.

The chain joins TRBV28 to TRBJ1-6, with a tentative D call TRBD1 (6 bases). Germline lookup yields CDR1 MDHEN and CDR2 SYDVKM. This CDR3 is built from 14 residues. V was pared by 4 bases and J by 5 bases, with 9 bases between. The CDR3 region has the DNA TGTGCCAGCAGTTCGACAGGAAATAATTCACCCCTCCACTTT. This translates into CASSSTGNNSPLHF. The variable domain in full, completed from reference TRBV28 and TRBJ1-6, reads DVKVTQSSRYLVKRTGEKVFLECVQDMDHENMFWYRQDPGLGLRLIYFSYDVKMKEKGDIPEGYSVSREKKERFSLILESASTNQTSMYLCASSSTGNNSPLHFGNGTRLTVT.

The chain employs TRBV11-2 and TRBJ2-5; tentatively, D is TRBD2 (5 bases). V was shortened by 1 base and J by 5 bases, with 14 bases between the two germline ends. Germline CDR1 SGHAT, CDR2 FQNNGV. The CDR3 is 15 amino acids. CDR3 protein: CASSLGLAFTETQYF. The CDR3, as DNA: TGTGCCAGCAGCTTAGGGCTAGCTTTCACGGAGACCCAGTACTTC.

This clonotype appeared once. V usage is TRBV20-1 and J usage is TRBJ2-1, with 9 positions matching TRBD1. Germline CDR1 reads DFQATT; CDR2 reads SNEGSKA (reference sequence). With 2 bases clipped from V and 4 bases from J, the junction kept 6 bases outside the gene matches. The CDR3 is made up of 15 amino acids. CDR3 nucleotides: TGCAGTGCTAGATACGGGACAGGGCCGTACAATGAGCAGTTCTTC. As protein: CSARYGTGPYNEQFF.

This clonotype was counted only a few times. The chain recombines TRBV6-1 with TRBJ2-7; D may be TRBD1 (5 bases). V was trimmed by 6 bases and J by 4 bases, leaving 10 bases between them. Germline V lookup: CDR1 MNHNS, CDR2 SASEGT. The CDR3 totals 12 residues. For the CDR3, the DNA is TGTGCCAGCAGCCTACAGGAGTACGAGCAGTACTTC. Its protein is CASSLQEYEQYF.

The CDR3: CASSLGPAGATTDTQYF. Here the CDR3 DNA reads TGTGCCAGCAGCTTGGGCCCAGCGGGGGCCACCACAGATACGCAGTATTTT. The chain links TRBV5-4 to TRBJ2-3, with 8 positions matching TRBD2. This CDR3 has 17 residues. V lost 0 bases to trimming and J lost 2 bases; unmatched junction nucleotides: 8. The germline V gene encodes CDR1 SGHNT and CDR2 YYREEE (reference sequence).

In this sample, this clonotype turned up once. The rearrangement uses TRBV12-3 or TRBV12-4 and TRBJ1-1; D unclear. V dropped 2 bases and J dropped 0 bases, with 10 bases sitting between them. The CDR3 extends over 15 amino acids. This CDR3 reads CASSLRSSMNTEAFF. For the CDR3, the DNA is TGTGCCAGCAGTTTACGCAGCAGTATGAACACTGAAGCTTTCTTT.

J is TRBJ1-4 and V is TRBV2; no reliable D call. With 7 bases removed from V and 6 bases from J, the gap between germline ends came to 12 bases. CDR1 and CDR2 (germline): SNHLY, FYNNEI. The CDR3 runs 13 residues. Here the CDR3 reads CASTLRPHEKLFF. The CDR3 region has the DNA TGTGCCAGCACTCTTCGGCCACATGAAAAACTGTTTTTT.

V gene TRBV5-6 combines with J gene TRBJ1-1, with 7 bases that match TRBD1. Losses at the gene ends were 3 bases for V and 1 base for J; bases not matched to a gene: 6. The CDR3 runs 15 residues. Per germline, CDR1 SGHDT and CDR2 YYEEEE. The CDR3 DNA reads TGTGCCAGCAGCTACAGGGGACTTAAGAACACTGAAGCTTTCTTT. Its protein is CASSYRGLKNTEAFF. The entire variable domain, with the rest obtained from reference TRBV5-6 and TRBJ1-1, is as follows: DAGVTQSPTHLIKTRGQQVTLRCSPKSGHDTVSWYQQALGQGPQFIFQYYEEEERQRGNFPDRFSGHQFPNYSSELNVNALLLGDSALYLCASSYRGLKNTEAFFGQGTRLTVV.

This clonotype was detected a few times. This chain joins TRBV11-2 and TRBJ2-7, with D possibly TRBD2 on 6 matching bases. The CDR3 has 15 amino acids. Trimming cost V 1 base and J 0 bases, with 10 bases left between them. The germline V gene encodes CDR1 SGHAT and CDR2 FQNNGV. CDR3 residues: CASSLVRGPSYEQYF. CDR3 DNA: TGTGCCAGCAGCTTAGTGCGGGGACCCTCCTACGAGCAGTACTTC.

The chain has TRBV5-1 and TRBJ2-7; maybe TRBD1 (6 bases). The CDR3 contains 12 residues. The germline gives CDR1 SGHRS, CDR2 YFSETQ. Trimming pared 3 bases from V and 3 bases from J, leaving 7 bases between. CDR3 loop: CASSSDSYEQYF. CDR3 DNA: TGCGCCAGCAGCTCGGACAGCTACGAGCAGTACTTC.

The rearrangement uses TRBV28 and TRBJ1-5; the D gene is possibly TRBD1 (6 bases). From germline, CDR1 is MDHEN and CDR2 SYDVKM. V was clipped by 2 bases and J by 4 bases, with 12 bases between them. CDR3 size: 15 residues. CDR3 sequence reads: CASSLSRGGNQPQHF. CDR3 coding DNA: TGTGCCAGCAGTTTAAGCAGGGGTGGTAATCAGCCCCAGCATTTT.

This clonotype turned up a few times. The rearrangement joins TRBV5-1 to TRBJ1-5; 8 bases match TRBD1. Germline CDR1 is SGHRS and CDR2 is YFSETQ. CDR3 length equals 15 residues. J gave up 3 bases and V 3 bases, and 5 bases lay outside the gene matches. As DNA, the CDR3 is TGCGCCAGCAGCTACGGGACAGGTCCCAATCAGCCCCAGCATTTT. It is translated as CASSYGTGPNQPQHF.

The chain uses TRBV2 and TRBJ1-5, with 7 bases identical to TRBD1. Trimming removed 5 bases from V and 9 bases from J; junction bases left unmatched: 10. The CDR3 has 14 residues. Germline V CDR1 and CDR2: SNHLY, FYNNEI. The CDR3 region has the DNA TGTGCCAGCAGTCCCCGGACAGGAAATTGGCCCCAGCATTTT. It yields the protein CASSPRTGNWPQHF. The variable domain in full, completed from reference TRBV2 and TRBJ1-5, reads EPEVTQTPSHQVTQMGQEVILRCVPISNHLYFYWYRQILGQKVEFLVSFYNNEISEKSEIFDDQFSVERPDGSNFTLKIRSTKLEDSAMYFCASSPRTGNWPQHFGDGTRLSIL.

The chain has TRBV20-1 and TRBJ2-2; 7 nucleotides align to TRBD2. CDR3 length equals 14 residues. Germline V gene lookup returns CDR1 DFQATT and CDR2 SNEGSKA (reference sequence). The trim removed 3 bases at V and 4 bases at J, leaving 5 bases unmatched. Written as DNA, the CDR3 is TGCAGTGCTAGCCCTAGCGGATTCACCGGGGAGCTGTTTTTT. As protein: CSASPSGFTGELFF.

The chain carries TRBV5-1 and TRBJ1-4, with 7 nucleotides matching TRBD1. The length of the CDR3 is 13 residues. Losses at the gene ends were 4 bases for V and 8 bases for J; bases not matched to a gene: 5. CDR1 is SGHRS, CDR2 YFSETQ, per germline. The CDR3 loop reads CASSLTGEEKLFF. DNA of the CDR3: TGCGCCAGCAGCCTAACAGGGGAGGAAAAACTGTTTTTT.

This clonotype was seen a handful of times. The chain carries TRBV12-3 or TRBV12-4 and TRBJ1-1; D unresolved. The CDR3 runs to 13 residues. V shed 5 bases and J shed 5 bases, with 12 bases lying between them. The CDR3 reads CASSRRRLTEAFF. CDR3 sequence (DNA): TGTGCCAGCAGTCGAAGGAGGCTGACTGAAGCTTTCTTT.

Written as DNA, the CDR3 is TGTGCCAGCAGCTCCCTCGGGGGGTACGAGCAGTACTTC. This encodes CASSSLGGYEQYF. The chain combines TRBV7-2 with TRBJ2-7, with TRBD2 matching over 7 bases. CDR3 size: 13 residues. The ends lost 4 bases at V and 4 bases at J; junction bases unmatched: 4. The germline V gene encodes CDR1 SGHTA and CDR2 FQGNSA.

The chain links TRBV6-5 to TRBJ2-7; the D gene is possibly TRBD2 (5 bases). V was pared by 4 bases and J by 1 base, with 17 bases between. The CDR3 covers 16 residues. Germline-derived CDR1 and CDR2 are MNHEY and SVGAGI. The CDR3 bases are TGTGCCAGCAGTTCCCGACTACATTCACCATCCTACGAGCAGTACTTC. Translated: CASSSRLHSPSYEQYF.

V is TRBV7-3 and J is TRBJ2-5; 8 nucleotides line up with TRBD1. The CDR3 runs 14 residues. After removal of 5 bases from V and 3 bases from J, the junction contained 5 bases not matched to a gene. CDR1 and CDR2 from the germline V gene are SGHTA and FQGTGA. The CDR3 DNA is TGTGCCAGCAGCCCGGGGGACAGGAAAGAGACCCAGTACTTC. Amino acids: CASSPGDRKETQYF.

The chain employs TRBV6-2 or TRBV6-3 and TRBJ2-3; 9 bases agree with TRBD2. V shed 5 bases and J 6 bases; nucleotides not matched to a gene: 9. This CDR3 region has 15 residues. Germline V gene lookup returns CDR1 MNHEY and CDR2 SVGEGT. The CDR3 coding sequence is TGTGCCAGCAGTCAAGCCGCGGGGGGGATGGATACGCAGTATTTT. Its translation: CASSQAAGGMDTQYF.

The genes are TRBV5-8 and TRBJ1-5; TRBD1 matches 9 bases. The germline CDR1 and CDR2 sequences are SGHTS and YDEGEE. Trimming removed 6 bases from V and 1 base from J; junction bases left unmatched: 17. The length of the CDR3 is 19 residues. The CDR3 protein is CASTAPRTGVSWSNQPQHF. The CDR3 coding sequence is TGTGCCAGCACCGCCCCGAGGACAGGGGTGAGTTGGAGCAATCAGCCCCAGCATTTT.

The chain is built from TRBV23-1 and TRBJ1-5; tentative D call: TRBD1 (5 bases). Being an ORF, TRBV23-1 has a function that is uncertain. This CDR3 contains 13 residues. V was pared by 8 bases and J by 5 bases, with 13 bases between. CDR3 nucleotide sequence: TGCGCCAGCTCGTTAGGGGTATATCAGCCCCAGCATTTT. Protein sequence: CASSLGVYQPQHF.

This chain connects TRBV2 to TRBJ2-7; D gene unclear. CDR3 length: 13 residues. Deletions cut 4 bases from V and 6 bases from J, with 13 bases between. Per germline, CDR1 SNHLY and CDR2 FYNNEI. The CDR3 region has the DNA TGTGCCAGCAGTGTTGACTGGAAGGGCGAGCAGTACTTC. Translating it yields CASSVDWKGEQYF. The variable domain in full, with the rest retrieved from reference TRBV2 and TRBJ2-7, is EPEVTQTPSHQVTQMGQEVILRCVPISNHLYFYWYRQILGQKVEFLVSFYNNEISEKSEIFDDQFSVERPDGSNFTLKIRSTKLEDSAMYFCASSVDWKGEQYFGPGTRLTVT.